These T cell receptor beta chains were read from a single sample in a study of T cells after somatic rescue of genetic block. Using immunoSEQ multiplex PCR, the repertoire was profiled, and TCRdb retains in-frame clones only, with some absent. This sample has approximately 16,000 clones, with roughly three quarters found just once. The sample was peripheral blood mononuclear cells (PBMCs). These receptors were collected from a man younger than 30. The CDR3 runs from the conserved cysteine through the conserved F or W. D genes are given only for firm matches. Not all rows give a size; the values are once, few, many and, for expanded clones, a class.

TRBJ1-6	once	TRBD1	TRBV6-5	CASSYRGQGSGSPLHF	TGTGCCAGCAGTTACCGGGGACAGGGGTCTGGTTCACCCCTCCACTTT
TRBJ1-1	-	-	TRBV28	CASSFLGVNMNTEAFF	TGTGCCAGCAGTTTTCTGGGGGTAAACATGAACACTGAAGCTTTCTTT
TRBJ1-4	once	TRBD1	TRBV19	CASSMSGTGSEKLFF	TGTGCCAGTAGTATGAGCGGGACAGGGTCTGAAAAACTGTTTTTT
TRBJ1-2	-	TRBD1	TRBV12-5	CASGLGAGGLKGGYTF	TGTGCTAGTGGTTTGGGGGCAGGGGGTCTTAAAGGCGGCTACACCTTC
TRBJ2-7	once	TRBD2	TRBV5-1	CASSPGGSVSYEQYF	TGCGCCAGCAGCCCGGGGGGGTCCGTCTCCTACGAGCAGTACTTC
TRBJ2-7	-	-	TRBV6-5	CASSFRIRGYEQYF	TGTGCCAGCAGTTTCAGGATAAGGGGCTACGAGCAGTACTTC
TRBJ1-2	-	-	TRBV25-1	CASSESGFHYGYTF	TGTGCCAGCAGTGAATCAGGCTTCCACTATGGCTACACCTTC
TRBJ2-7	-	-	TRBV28	CASEGTALETRDEQYF	TGTGCCAGCGAAGGGACAGCTCTTGAGACTAGGGACGAGCAGTACTTC
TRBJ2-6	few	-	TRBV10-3	CAISESGTGANVLTF	TGTGCCATCAGTGAGTCAGGTACTGGGGCCAACGTCCTGACTTTC
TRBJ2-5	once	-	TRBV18	CASSPPNKGETQYF	TGTGCCAGCTCACCACCCAACAAGGGAGAGACCCAGTACTTC
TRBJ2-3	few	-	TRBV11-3	CASSFAGDLQYF	TGTGCCAGCAGCTTTGCAGGAGACTTGCAGTATTTT
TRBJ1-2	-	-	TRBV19	CASRWDPSSNYGYTF	TGTGCCAGTAGATGGGACCCCTCATCTAACTATGGCTACACCTTC
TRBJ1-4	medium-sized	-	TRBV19	CASRSSPGLATNEKLFF	TGTGCCAGTAGATCGAGCCCAGGCCTTGCAACTAATGAAAAACTGTTTTTT
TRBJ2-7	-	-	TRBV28	CASSPLAYEQYF	TGTGCCAGCAGTCCGCTTGCCTACGAGCAGTACTTC
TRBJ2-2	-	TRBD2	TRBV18	CASSPPSGGITGELFF	TGTGCCAGCTCACCACCGTCGGGGGGGATCACCGGGGAGCTGTTTTTT
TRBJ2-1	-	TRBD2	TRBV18	CASSPPSGGPYNEQFF	TGTGCCAGCTCACCACCCTCGGGAGGTCCCTACAATGAGCAGTTCTTC
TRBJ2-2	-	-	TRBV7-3	CASSPTRGNGELFF	TGTGCCAGCAGCCCTACAAGGGGGAATGGGGAGCTGTTTTTT
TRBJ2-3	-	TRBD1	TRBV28	CASSPRQGFTDTQYF	TGTGCCAGCAGTCCCCGACAGGGGTTCACAGATACGCAGTATTTT
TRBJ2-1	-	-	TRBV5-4	CASSLDISNEQFF	TGTGCCAGCAGCCTGGACATTTCCAATGAGCAGTTCTTC